Listed below are T cell receptor beta chains from one sample, sequenced in a study of cytomegalovirus exposure and HLA in healthy donors. The assay was immunoSEQ multiplex PCR, and TCRdb's table has in-frame clones only and misses some. The sample has under 200,000 clones; roughly 73% are singletons. The sequencing sample was made of PBMCs. Source of these receptors: a woman in her twenties or thirties in good health and CMV-seronegative. Each CDR3 is given without its conserved first and last residue.

V,CDR3
TRBV4-1,ASSRPTGERRLAKNIQY
TRBV4-1,ASRRSGSGANVLT
TRBV5-1,ASSLAGSPGTGQGTEAF
TRBV2,ASSPERTMNTEAF
TRBV2,AAALTGRGEKLF
TRBV7-9,ASSYLGTESSPLH
TRBV9,ASSVDSRVTSGGYT
TRBV28,ASTLQGSGSGYT
TRBV15,ATSRLPIAGVRETQY
TRBV4-3,ASSQGASYNEQF
TRBV7-2,ASTGGAGETQY
TRBV9,ASSLGQATSEQY
TRBV7-2,ASSTLQIPNTEAF
TRBV18,ASSPSGDYGYT
TRBV5-1,ASSQTGGRSYGYT
TRBV27,ASSSGLAGSSSYEQY
TRBV5-4,ASSTGTGREGYT
TRBV28,ASSPLYSEQY
TRBV5-5,ASSLTSDRDEQY
TRBV30,AWRRQGRDTEAF
TRBV5-6,ASSLVASFNSPLH
TRBV18,ASSPLDRITEAF
TRBV7-6,ASSLRTGGPTEAF
TRBV6-4,ASSVGGTGANVLT
TRBV27,ASSLNGDGYT
TRBV9,ASSVMGGPVNTEAF